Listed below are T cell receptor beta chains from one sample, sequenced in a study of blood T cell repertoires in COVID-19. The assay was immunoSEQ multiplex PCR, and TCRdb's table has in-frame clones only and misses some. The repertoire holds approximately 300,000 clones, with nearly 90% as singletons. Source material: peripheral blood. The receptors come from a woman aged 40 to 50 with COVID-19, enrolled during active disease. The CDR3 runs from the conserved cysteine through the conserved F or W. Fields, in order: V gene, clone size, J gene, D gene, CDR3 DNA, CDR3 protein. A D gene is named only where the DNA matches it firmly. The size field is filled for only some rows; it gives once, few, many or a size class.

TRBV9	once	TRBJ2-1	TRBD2	TGTGCCAGCAGCGTAGAGAGTCGACTAGCGGGTGAGCAGTTCTTC	CASSVESRLAGEQFF
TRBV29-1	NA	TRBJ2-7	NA	TGCAGCGTCGGCGGACACCCCTACGAGCAGTACTTC	CSVGGHPYEQYF
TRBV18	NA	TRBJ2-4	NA	TGTGCCAGCTCCCACGAGGGCATCCTAGCCAAAAACATTCAGTACTTC	CASSHEGILAKNIQYF
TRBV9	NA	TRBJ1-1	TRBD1	TGTGCCAGCAGCCTAGGACAGGGGAACACTGAAGCTTTCTTT	CASSLGQGNTEAFF
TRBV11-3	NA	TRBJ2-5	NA	TGTGCCAGCAGCTTTTCCGACAGAGAGACCCAGTACTTC	CASSFSDRETQYF
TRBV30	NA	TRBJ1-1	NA	TGTGCCTGGAGTGTACATCTTCTGAACACTGAAGCTTTCTTT	CAWSVHLLNTEAFF
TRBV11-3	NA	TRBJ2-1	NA	TGTGCCAGCAGCTTCGGGACAAATTTCAATGAGCAGTTCTTC	CASSFGTNFNEQFF
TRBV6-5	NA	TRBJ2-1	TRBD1	TGTGCCAGCAGTTACAAGGACAGGGCCGGGTACAATGAGCAGTTCTTC	CASSYKDRAGYNEQFF
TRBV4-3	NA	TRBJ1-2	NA	TGCGCCAGCAGCCAAGAAACAGGCCCTAACTATGGCTACACCTTC	CASSQETGPNYGYTF
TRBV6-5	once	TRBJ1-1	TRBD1	TGTGCCAGCAGTAACGGACAGGGGAACACTGAAGCTTTCTTT	CASSNGQGNTEAFF
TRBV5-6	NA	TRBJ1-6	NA	TGTGCCAGCAGCTTCGAGAGAGACTATAATTCACCCCTCCACTTT	CASSFERDYNSPLHF
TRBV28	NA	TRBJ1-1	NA	TGTGCCAGCAGCTCGACGGGAGTTCCAGCTTTCTTT	CASSSTGVPAFF
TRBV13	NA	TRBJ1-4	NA	TGTGCCAGCGGCTACCACGGTCTCGTGGATGAAAAACTGTTTTTT	CASGYHGLVDEKLFF
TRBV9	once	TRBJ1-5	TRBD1	TGTGCCAGCAGCGGACAGGGGTTTAATCAGCCCCAGCATTTT	CASSGQGFNQPQHF
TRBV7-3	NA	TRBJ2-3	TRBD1	TGTGCCAGCAGCTTGAGCGGACCTAAGGCATTCGGGACAGCAGATACAGATACGCAGTATTTT	CASSLSGPKAFGTADTDTQYF
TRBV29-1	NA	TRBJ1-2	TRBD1	TGCAGCGTTGAAGATCGAAGGGACAGGTCTGGCTACACCTTC	CSVEDRRDRSGYTF
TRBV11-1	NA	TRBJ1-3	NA	TGTGCCAGCAGCACTGCAGCGGCTCAGGGAAACACCATATATTTT	CASSTAAAQGNTIYF
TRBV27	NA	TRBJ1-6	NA	TGTGCCAGCAGTTTAGGGGCAGGGTATAATTCACCCCTCCACTTT	CASSLGAGYNSPLHF
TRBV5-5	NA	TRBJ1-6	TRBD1	TGTGCCAGCAGCCCCAGGACAGGTGTTAATTTAGGCCTCCACTTT	CASSPRTGVNLGLHF
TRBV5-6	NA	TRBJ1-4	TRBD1	TGTGCCAGCAGCGCATCCAGACAGGGCACTAATGAAAAACTGTTTTTT	CASSASRQGTNEKLFF
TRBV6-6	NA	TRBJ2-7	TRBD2	TGTGCCAGCAGTTCTAGCGGGAGGAGCCACGAGCAGTACTTC	CASSSSGRSHEQYF
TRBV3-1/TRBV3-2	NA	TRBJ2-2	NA	TGTGCCAGCAGCCAAATGTACACACCCTCCACCGGGGAGCTGTTTTTT	CASSQMYTPSTGELFF
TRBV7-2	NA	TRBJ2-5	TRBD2	TGTGCCAGCAGCTTAACCGTGACGGGGGAGGGTCAAGAGACCCAGTACTTC	CASSLTVTGEGQETQYF
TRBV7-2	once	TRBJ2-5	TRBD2	TGTGCCAGCAGCACCCTAGCGGGGCCCACCCAGTACTTC	CASSTLAGPTQYF
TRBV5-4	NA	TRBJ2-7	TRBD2	TGTGCCAGCAGCCCGGGACGTCCCTCTAGCGGGAGTTACGAGCAGTACTTC	CASSPGRPSSGSYEQYF
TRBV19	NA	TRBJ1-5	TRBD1	TGTGCCAGTAGTGTTACCGGGACAGCAAGCAATCAGCCCCAGCATTTT	CASSVTGTASNQPQHF
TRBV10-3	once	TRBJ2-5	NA	TGTGCCATCGGGCAGAACCAAGAGACCCAGTACTTC	CAIGQNQETQYF
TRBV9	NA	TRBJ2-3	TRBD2	TGTGCCAGCAGCGTAGGGGGAGGGCAAGGCACAGATACGCAGTATTTT	CASSVGGGQGTDTQYF
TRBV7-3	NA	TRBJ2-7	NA	TGTGCCAGCAGCGCCCTCCAGGGGGGCGAGCAGTACTTC	CASSALQGGEQYF
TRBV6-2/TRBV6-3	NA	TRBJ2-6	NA	TGTGCCAGCAGTTACTCGTTCGCGGGCTCTGGGGCCAACGTCCTGACTTTC	CASSYSFAGSGANVLTF
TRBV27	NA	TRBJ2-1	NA	TGTGCCAGCAGTCCACTCGCCGGACTCAGCTACAATGAGCAGTTCTTC	CASSPLAGLSYNEQFF
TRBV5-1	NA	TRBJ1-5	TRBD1	TGCGCCAGCAGCTTGTCGCCGGGGACAGGGGCTAGCAATCAGCCCCAGCATTTT	CASSLSPGTGASNQPQHF
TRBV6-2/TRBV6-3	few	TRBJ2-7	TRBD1	TGTGCCAGCAGTTATTCTCGCCGGACAGGGGAATACGAGCAGTACTTC	CASSYSRRTGEYEQYF
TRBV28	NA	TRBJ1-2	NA	TGTGCCTCCCGTGAGAACTATGGCTACACCTTC	CASRENYGYTF
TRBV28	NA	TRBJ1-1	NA	TGTGCCAGCAGTTTACCAATGAACACTGAAGCTTTCTTT	CASSLPMNTEAFF
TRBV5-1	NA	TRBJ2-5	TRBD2	TGCGCCAGCTCACCGACTAGCGGGAGAACAGAGACCCAGTACTTC	CASSPTSGRTETQYF
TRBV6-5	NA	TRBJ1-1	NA	TGTGCCAGCAGTCACAACACACAGGAAGCTTTCTTT	CASSHNTQEAFF
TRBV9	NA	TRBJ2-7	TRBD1	TGTGCCAGCAGGGGAGAGAGACGGAGACAGGGGGCGATTCGTCCCTACGAGCAGTACTTC	CASRGERRRQGAIRPYEQYF
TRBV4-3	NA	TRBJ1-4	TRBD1	TGCGCCAGCAGCCCTTCCGGACAGGGACAAAATGAAAAACTGTTTTTT	CASSPSGQGQNEKLFF
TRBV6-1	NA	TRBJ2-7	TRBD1	TGTGCCAGCAGTGAAGCGTCCTGGACAGGGGCCTACGAGCAGTACTTC	CASSEASWTGAYEQYF
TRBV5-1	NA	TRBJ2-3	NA	TGCGCCAGCAGCGACCAGACTCCTAGCACAGATACGCAGTATTTT	CASSDQTPSTDTQYF
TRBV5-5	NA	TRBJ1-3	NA	TGTGCCAGCAGCCGGGCGGACTGGTCCTCTGGAAACACCATATATTTT	CASSRADWSSGNTIYF
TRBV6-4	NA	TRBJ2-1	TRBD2	TGTGCCAGCAGTGTTGTAGCGGGAGGCTACTCCTCAAACAATGAGCAGTTCTTC	CASSVVAGGYSSNNEQFF
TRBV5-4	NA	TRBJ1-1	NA	TGTGCCAGCAGCTCTCCGGGACAACCGAACACTGAAGCTTTCTTT	CASSSPGQPNTEAFF
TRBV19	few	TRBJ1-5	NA	TGTGCCAGTAGTATAGATCGGGATCAGCCCCAGCATTTT	CASSIDRDQPQHF
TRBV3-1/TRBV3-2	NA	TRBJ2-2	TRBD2	TGTGCCAGCGACTTCAGCGGGGGGCGCGGGGAGCTGTTTTTT	CASDFSGGRGELFF
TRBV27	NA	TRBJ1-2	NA	TGTGCCAGCAGTGCGACGTGGGGGGGGCGGAGTGGCTATGGCTACACCTTC	CASSATWGGRSGYGYTF
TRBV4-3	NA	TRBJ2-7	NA	TGCGCCAGCAGCCAAGATGGTAGGAGCGGCGAGCAGTACTTC	CASSQDGRSGEQYF
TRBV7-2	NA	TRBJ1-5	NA	TGTGCCAGCAGCTTAAGCGAGCTAGGCAGCTATAGCAATCAGCCCCAGCATTTT	CASSLSELGSYSNQPQHF